This TCR beta chain was recorded in a study of regulatory T cells in long-lasting Graves disease. Time point in this sample: newly diagnosed GD, antithyroid drugs for less than 3 months. PBMC-extracted RNA yielded the TCR library. This clonotype has a handful of counts. Its antigen remains unidentified. Findings of the study overall: Persistent disease samples used TRBV28, TRBJ1-2 and TRBJ2-5 preferentially.

Combining iRepertoire HTBI primers with Arm-PCR of CDR3 regions, the authors built TCR beta libraries. TCRdb reprocessed the multiplex PCR reads via MiXCR and lists one record per CDR3 protein. The sample holds more than 400,000 distinct CDR3 sequences, about a sixth seen once. This CDR3 is 14 amino acids long. V lost 6 bases, J lost 0 bases, and 11 bases lay in between. These sequences were also reported in another study, on T cells in Graves' hyperthyroidism and ophthalmopathy. In that study: Using 13 V-J features, a model discriminated ophthalmopathy from stable hyperthyroidism.

This receptor was identified in a man aged 35 to 55 with Graves disease. The material sequenced was peripheral blood mononuclear cells (PBMCs), taken at new diagnosis, from a patient treated with antithyroid drugs. The chain is built from TRBV12-3 or TRBV12-4 and TRBJ1-1; D remains ambiguous. The CDR3 nucleotides read TGTGCCAGCAGAGATGGGAGTTTGAACACTGAAGCTTTCTTT. Translation: CASRDGSLNTEAFF.